Listed below are T cell receptor beta chains from one sample, sequenced in a study of OX40 agonist ivuxolimab in advanced cancers. Assay: immunoSEQ multiplex PCR; the TCRdb copy retains only in-frame clones and omits some. Among around 78,000 clones, about nine tenths were seen once, and the ten largest hold just under 0.25%. Here the sequenced sample was CD4+ or CD8+ T cells sorted from blood, taken in a trial of the OX40 agonist ivuxolimab. These receptors came from an adult with an advanced solid tumor such as melanoma, head and neck, liver or kidney cancer. Both conserved end residues are part of each CDR3. The D gene is left open where the match is weak. The listing skips clone size in some rows; elsewhere it reads once, few, many or a size class.

V gene,D gene,J gene,clone size,CDR3 protein,CDR3 DNA
TRBV19,TRBD1,TRBJ2-1,.,CASSAGQGPYNEQFF,TGTGCCAGTAGTGCTGGACAGGGACCCTACAATGAGCAGTTCTTC
TRBV5-5,.,TRBJ2-7,.,CASSLSPYEQYF,TGTGCCAGCAGCTTGTCCCCCTACGAGCAGTACTTC
TRBV4-3,.,TRBJ2-6,.,CASSQQGDGANVLTF,TGCGCCAGCAGCCAACAGGGAGATGGGGCCAACGTCCTGACTTTC
TRBV16,.,TRBJ2-7,.,CASSHRAGTSLFHEQYF,TGTGCCAGCAGCCACCGCGCAGGGACCTCGCTCTTCCACGAGCAGTACTTC
TRBV7-9,TRBD1,TRBJ1-1,.,CASSEGQGAEAFF,TGTGCCAGCAGCGAGGGACAGGGGGCGGAAGCTTTCTTT
TRBV20-1,.,TRBJ2-7,few,CSASFSREQYF,TGCAGTGCTAGCTTTAGCAGGGAGCAGTACTTC
TRBV27,TRBD2,TRBJ2-3,.,CASSLSEGLAGVKGNTQYF,TGTGCCAGCAGTTTATCGGAGGGACTAGCGGGCGTTAAGGGAAATACGCAGTATTTT
TRBV21-1,.,TRBJ2-7,once,CASSIRDRGVREASCYEQYF,TGTGCCAGCAGCATCCGGGACAGGGGGGTCCGGGAGGCTTCCTGCTACGAGCAGTACTTC
TRBV20-1,.,TRBJ1-2,.,CSARYSSGYTF,TGCAGTGCTAGATACAGCAGTGGCTACACCTTC
TRBV5-1,TRBD2,TRBJ2-5,.,CASSLAGGIETQYF,TGCGCCAGCAGCTTAGCGGGAGGAATAGAGACCCAGTACTTC